A single sample is the source of the 29 T cell receptor beta chains below, sequenced in a study of cytomegalovirus exposure and HLA in healthy donors. In the PCR, 60 Vbeta and 13 Jbeta primers were used. Sequencing used immunoSEQ multiplex PCR; TCRdb keeps in-frame clones, though not all of them. The data show about 110,000 clones, with about two thirds seen just once and just over 8.5% held by the top ten. The sequenced sample consisted of PBMCs. The receptors were sampled from a man aged 25-45 years in good health and CMV-seropositive.

The rearrangement links TRBV7-2 to TRBJ1-4; 10 bases line up with TRBD1. V dropped 5 bases and J dropped 2; count of bases not matched to a gene: 2. Germline assignment: CDR1 SGHTA and CDR2 FQGNSA. CDR3 length: 15 amino acids. This chain's CDR3 is CASSPDRGTNEKLFF. Written as DNA, the CDR3 is TGTGCCAGCAGCCCGGACAGGGGGACTAATGAAAAACTGTTTTTT.

J is TRBJ1-1 and V is TRBV29-1; TRBD1 aligns across 12 bases. Trimming removed 2 bases from V and 5 bases from J; junction bases left unmatched: 6. The germline gives CDR1 SQVTM, CDR2 ANQGSEA. The CDR3 has 15 amino acids. The CDR3 nucleotides are TGCAGCGTTGAACCGGGACAGGGGGCACGGACTGAAGCTTTCTTT. It specifies CSVEPGQGARTEAFF.

The rearrangement joins TRBV5-1 to TRBJ2-7; 13 bases align to TRBD2. V lost 2 bases and J lost 3; bases outside the gene matches: 2. The CDR3 runs to 15 residues. Looked up from germline, CDR1 is SGHRS and CDR2 is YFSETQ. DNA for the CDR3: TGCGCCAGCAGCTTAGGGACTAGCGGGATCTACGAGCAGTACGTC. It codes for CASSLGTSGIYEQYV.

This clone came up a few times. Other nucleotide sequences from this sample produce the same CDR3. The chain has TRBV4-1 and TRBJ1-1; D may be TRBD1 (5 bases). The CDR3 runs 14 residues. Germline V lookup: CDR1 MGHRA, CDR2 YSYEKL. V was cut by 3 bases and J by 4 bases, with 12 bases left in between. The CDR3 bases are TGCGCCAGCAGCCAGGGGGGGGGAGCCACTGAAGCTTTCTTT. Its translation is CASSQGGGATEAFF.

In nucleotides, the CDR3 is TGTGCCAGCAGCCAAGACAGGGGGCTTAATTCACCCCTCCACTTT. Protein: CASSQDRGLNSPLHF. The rearrangement joins TRBV14 to TRBJ1-6; 8 bases map to TRBD1. Trimming took 0 bases from V and 6 from J; bases not matched to a gene: 1. The length of the CDR3 is 15 residues. CDR1 and CDR2 from the germline V gene are SGHDN and FVKESK.

V gene TRBV6-1 combines with J gene TRBJ1-3; the match to TRBD1 covers 7 bases. Germline V gene lookup returns CDR1 MNHNS and CDR2 SASEGT. Trimming took 2 bases from V and 3 from J; bases not matched to a gene: 4. The CDR3 consists of 15 residues. This CDR3 is CASSEPGQFGNTIYF. The CDR3 bases are TGTGCCAGCAGTGAACCGGGACAGTTTGGAAACACCATATATTTT.

This chain joins TRBV19 and TRBJ2-1; 7 bases are a match to TRBD1. The CDR3 is made up of 16 amino acids. The V gene's germline CDR1 is LNHDA and CDR2 SQIVND (reference sequence). Trimming took 4 bases from V and 0 from J; bases not matched to a gene: 6. CDR3 sequence (DNA): TGTGCCAGTAGTAAAGCCACAGGGGTCTCCTACAATGAGCAGTTCTTC. Encoded protein: CASSKATGVSYNEQFF.

This clone was found once. V and J are TRBV15 and TRBJ1-1; D is ambiguous. The CDR3 consists of 14 residues. Germline CDR1 and CDR2: LNHNV and YYDKDF (reference sequence). The V and J ends lost 0 bases and 11 bases respectively, with 16 bases between them. CDR3 DNA sequence: TGTGCCACCAGCAGAGATTTGCTTCGGGGTGAGGCTTTCTTT. It specifies CATSRDLLRGEAFF.

This clone was seen a handful of times. The CDR3 loop reads CASSRSGRSTDTQYF. CDR3 DNA sequence: TGTGCCAGCAGTCGAAGCGGGAGGAGCACAGATACGCAGTATTTT. V is TRBV6-6 and J is TRBJ2-3, with TRBD2 identical over 9 bases. The CDR3 extends over 15 amino acids. Germline assignment: CDR1 MNHNY and CDR2 SVGAGI (reference sequence). The trim removed 5 bases at V and 0 bases at J, leaving 3 bases unmatched.

This clone was detected only a few times. The chain has TRBV11-3 and TRBJ2-2; D might be TRBD2 (5 bases). Per the germline V gene, CDR1 is SGHNT and CDR2 is YENEEA. This CDR3 contains 13 residues. V shed 7 bases and J shed 5 bases, with 11 bases lying between them. Here the CDR3 DNA reads TGTGCCAGCAATCTCCGCGGGACCGGGGAGCTGTTTTTT. This codes for CASNLRGTGELFF.

The V call is TRBV5-4, the J call TRBJ1-2; 10 bases are a match to TRBD1. J gave up 3 bases and V 4 bases, and 6 bases lay outside the gene matches. Germline V gives CDR1 SGHNT, CDR2 YYREEE (reference sequence). The CDR3 is made up of 15 amino acids. In nucleotides, the CDR3 is TGTGCCAGCAGCCCCGGGACAGGGGTAGACTATGGCTACACCTTC. Amino acids: CASSPGTGVDYGYTF.

The J gene is TRBJ1-2, the V gene TRBV4-3; tentative D call: TRBD1 (6 bases). Germline CDR1 reads LGHNA; CDR2 reads YSLEER. V lost 0 bases and J lost 4, with 15 bases in between. The CDR3 contains 16 residues. The CDR3 protein is CASSQEAGDKGYGYTF. As DNA, the CDR3 is TGCGCCAGCAGCCAAGAGGCAGGGGATAAAGGCTATGGCTACACCTTC.

The CDR3 DNA is TGTGCCAGCAGCTTAGTGGGGGGGCTCATGAATGAGCAGTTCTTC. Its translation: CASSLVGGLMNEQFF. The chain carries TRBV7-6 and TRBJ2-1, with D possibly TRBD2 on 7 matching bases. V lost 1 base to trimming and J lost 7 bases, with 14 bases between them. This CDR3 spans 15 amino acids. Germline V gene data show CDR1 as SGHVS and CDR2 as FNYEAQ.

The chain is built from TRBV30 and TRBJ1-2, with 7 positions matching TRBD1. There are 15 residues in the CDR3. V shed 3 bases and J 4 bases; nucleotides not matched to a gene: 11. The germline CDR1 and CDR2 sequences are GTSNPN and SVGIG (reference sequence). The CDR3 bases are TGTGCCTGGAGCACCGGGACAGCTACTCTCTATGGCTACACCTTC. Amino acid sequence: CAWSTGTATLYGYTF.

The chain carries TRBV5-1 and TRBJ1-4; no reliable D call. The germline V gene has CDR1 SGHRS and CDR2 YFSETQ. Trimming took 3 bases from V and 1 from J, leaving 10 bases between them. This CDR3 contains 15 residues. In nucleotides, the CDR3 is TGCGCCAGCAGCTCCGGGGAAGTAACTAATGAAAAACTGTTTTTT. This encodes CASSSGEVTNEKLFF. Drawing the rest from reference TRBV5-1 and TRBJ1-4, the complete variable domain is KAGVTQTPRYLIKTRGQQVTLSCSPISGHRSVSWYQQTPGQGLQFLFEYFSETQRNKGNFPGRFSGRQFSNSRSEMNVSTLELGDSALYLCASSSGEVTNEKLFFGSGTQLSVL.

The chain combines TRBV5-5 with TRBJ2-7; D gene unclear. Germline CDR1 reads SGHKS; CDR2 reads YYEKEE (reference sequence). The V and J ends lost 2 bases and 5 bases respectively, with 14 bases between them. CDR3 length: 14 residues. Here the CDR3 reads CASSFAATEDEQYF. CDR3 nucleotide sequence: TGTGCCAGCAGCTTTGCTGCGACCGAGGACGAGCAGTACTTC. The full variable domain, its missing parts supplied by reference TRBV5-5 and TRBJ2-7, is DAGVTQSPTHLIKTRGQQVTLRCSPISGHKSVSWYQQVLGQGPQFIFQYYEKEERGRGNFPDRFSARQFPNYSSELNVNALLLGDSALYLCASSFAATEDEQYFGPGTRLTVT.

To note about this clone: Its ends do not fully match the called genes, so a read error is possible. V is TRBV7-9 and J is TRBJ2-7; TRBD1 aligns across 9 bases. CDR1 is SEHNR, CDR2 FQNEAQ, per germline (reference sequence). CDR3 length: 16 amino acids. Written as DNA, the CDR3 is TGTTCCAGCAGCTTAACCGGGACAGGGCCCTCCTACGAGCAGTACTTC. It translates to CSSSLTGTGPSYEQYF.

The V and J genes are TRBV4-3 and TRBJ2-5; TRBD2 is a possible D gene (6 bases). Germline V gene data show CDR1 as LGHNA and CDR2 as YSLEER. This CDR3 has 15 residues. Trimming pared 0 bases from V and 5 bases from J, leaving 13 bases between. The CDR3, as DNA: TGCGCCAGCAGCCAAGATCCGGGAGAGGGTGAGACCCAGTACTTC. This sequence encodes CASSQDPGEGETQYF.

The chain joins TRBV7-6 to TRBJ1-5; D remains ambiguous. Deletions cut 0 bases from V and 1 base from J, with 10 bases between. Per the germline V gene, CDR1 is SGHVS and CDR2 is FNYEAQ. The CDR3 sequence is 16 residues long. The chain's CDR3 is CASSLAATGSNQPQHF. The CDR3 DNA reads TGTGCCAGCAGCTTAGCGGCAACGGGAAGCAATCAGCCCCAGCATTTT.

The rearrangement joins TRBV5-1 to TRBJ2-7; weak D call: TRBD2 (5 bases). The CDR3 runs 17 residues. Germline CDR1 SGHRS, CDR2 YFSETQ. V lost 0 bases and J 4 bases, leaving 20 bases between the germline ends. The DNA for the CDR3 is TGCGCCAGCAGCTTGGCCAGGCTCGGGGAGACGACATACGAGCAGTACTTC. Protein sequence: CASSLARLGETTYEQYF.

The DNA of the CDR3 is TGCGCCAGCAGCTGGGGCCGTATCTTGGGACAACGCAATGAGCAGTTCTTC. Translating it yields CASSWGRILGQRNEQFF. The chain couples TRBV5-1 to TRBJ2-1; a possible D gene is TRBD1 (6 bases). Deletions cut 3 bases from V and 6 bases from J, with 22 bases between. In germline, CDR1 is SGHRS, CDR2 YFSETQ. The CDR3 has 17 residues.

The CDR3 protein is CASRRDRDLSTDTQYF. Written as DNA, the CDR3 is TGTGCCAGCAGACGAGACAGGGACCTAAGCACAGATACGCAGTATTTT. V and J are TRBV7-9 and TRBJ2-3, with 7 bases matching TRBD1. Germline V gene sequence: CDR1 SEHNR, CDR2 FQNEAQ (reference sequence). V was pared by 6 bases and J by 0 bases, with 9 bases of the junction left unmatched. The CDR3 totals 16 residues. Combining the CDR3 with reference TRBV7-9 and TRBJ2-3 gives the whole variable domain DTGVSQNPRHKITKRGQNVTFRCDPISEHNRLYWYRQTLGQGPEFLTYFQNEAQLEKSRLLSDRFSAERPKGSFSTLEIQRTEQGDSAMYLCASRRDRDLSTDTQYFGPGTRLTVL.

The rearrangement links TRBV5-1 to TRBJ2-3; 15 nucleotides align to TRBD2. Germline V CDR1 and CDR2: SGHRS, YFSETQ. V dropped 4 bases and J dropped 6; count of bases not matched to a gene: 24. The CDR3 is 22 amino acids. CDR3 residues: CASSPFLGTSGGPDAPPDTQYF. The CDR3 DNA sequence: TGCGCCAGCAGCCCTTTCTTGGGGACTAGCGGGGGGCCAGACGCACCCCCCGATACGCAGTATTTT. Variable domain in full (rest from reference TRBV5-1 and TRBJ2-3): KAGVTQTPRYLIKTRGQQVTLSCSPISGHRSVSWYQQTPGQGLQFLFEYFSETQRNKGNFPGRFSGRQFSNSRSEMNVSTLELGDSALYLCASSPFLGTSGGPDAPPDTQYFGPGTRLTVL.

J is TRBJ1-6 and V is TRBV11-2; 7 nucleotides match TRBD1. J was trimmed by 5 bases and V by 3 bases; bases with no gene match: 4. The CDR3 extends over 15 amino acids. The germline V gene has CDR1 SGHAT and CDR2 FQNNGV. The CDR3 protein is CASSFGGQNNSPLHF. In DNA form, the CDR3 reads TGTGCCAGCAGCTTCGGGGGACAGAATAATTCACCCCTCCACTTT.

This clone was seen a few times. The chain is built from TRBV5-1 and TRBJ2-5, with 7 bases matching TRBD2. Germline V gives CDR1 SGHRS, CDR2 YFSETQ. Trimming at V came to 3 bases and at J to 0 bases, leaving 8 bases not matched to a gene. The CDR3 runs to 16 residues. The CDR3 nucleotides read TGCGCCAGCAGCTCCGGAGGCGGGAGTAACCAAGAGACCCAGTACTTC. Its translation: CASSSGGGSNQETQYF.

This chain links TRBV6-5 with TRBJ1-2, with 8 bases identical to TRBD1. The junction had 7 bases not matched to a gene; V was cut back by 0 bases and J by 4 bases. The germline CDR1 and CDR2 sequences are MNHEY and SVGAGI. This CDR3 region has 16 residues. In DNA form, the CDR3 reads TGTGCCAGCAGTTACTCTAGGACAGGGTACGGCTATGGCTACACCTTC. It specifies CASSYSRTGYGYGYTF.

Here the CDR3 reads CASSRWEAGANVLTF. The CDR3 DNA follows: TGTGCCAGCAGCCGTTGGGAGGCCGGGGCCAACGTCCTGACTTTC. This chain links TRBV14 with TRBJ2-6; maybe TRBD2 (6 bases). The CDR3 has 15 amino acids. V was pared by 4 bases and J by 4 bases, with 11 bases between. CDR1 and CDR2 (germline): SGHDN, FVKESK.

This clone was counted between two and nine times. The chain joins TRBV5-1 to TRBJ2-1, with 16 bases aligning to TRBD2. The length of the CDR3 is 21 residues. V shed 0 bases, J shed 7 bases, and the junction held 16 bases outside the gene matches. Germline assignment: CDR1 SGHRS and CDR2 YFSETQ. CDR3 sequence reads: CASSLEGGTSGRALGGNEQFF. CDR3 DNA: TGCGCCAGCAGCTTGGAAGGGGGGACTAGCGGGAGGGCCCTCGGGGGGAATGAGCAGTTCTTC.

The chain has TRBV28 and TRBJ1-4, with 11 positions matching TRBD1. CDR1 MDHEN and CDR2 SYDVKM come from the germline V gene. This CDR3 has 15 residues. V trimming: 5 bases; J trimming: 6 bases; junction bases outside the gene matches: 5. The CDR3 reads CASSARDRGDEKLFF. DNA for the CDR3: TGTGCCAGCAGTGCTCGGGACAGGGGGGATGAAAAACTGTTTTTT.